This record looks at one T cell receptor (beta chain) sequence and its context. What it binds is unknown. The time point is: baseline pretreatment blood. The treatment: 15 Gy SBRT to primary tumor, nephrectomy 4 weeks later. After SBRT, blood was collected at 2 and 4 weeks, plus baseline. The patient's renal cell carcinoma had clear cell pathology. These data are taken from a study of radiation and T cells in renal cell carcinoma. Study-wide background: Nephrectomy followed 15 Gy stereotactic body radiation by 4 weeks.

The CDR3 runs to 16 residues. CDR1 SGHTA and CDR2 FQGNSA come from the germline V gene. V was clipped by 5 bases and J by 0 bases; unmatched bases: 10. Study conclusions and caveats: In blood, top tumor clones expanded by 2 weeks, shrinking by 4.

Assay used: immunoSEQ multiplex PCR; TCRdb lists only in-frame clones, some missing. The sample records 130,000 or so clones, around 78% being singletons. Sample: blood, taken from a patient whose treatment included radiotherapy and nephrectomy. This TCR was sampled from a woman in her fifties or sixties with renal cell carcinoma. The gene calls are TRBV7-2 and TRBJ2-7; TRBD2 agrees at 7 bases. The CDR3 bases are TGTGCCAGCAGCCCACTTAGCGGGCTTATCTCCTACGAGCAGTACTTC. It codes for CASSPLSGLISYEQYF. Full variable domain (remainder filled in from reference TRBV7-2 and TRBJ2-7): GAGVSQSPSNKVTEKGKDVELRCDPISGHTALYWYRQSLGQGLEFLIYFQGNSAPDKSGLPSDRFSAERTGGSVSTLTIQRTQQEDSAVYLCASSPLSGLISYEQYFGPGTRLTVT.